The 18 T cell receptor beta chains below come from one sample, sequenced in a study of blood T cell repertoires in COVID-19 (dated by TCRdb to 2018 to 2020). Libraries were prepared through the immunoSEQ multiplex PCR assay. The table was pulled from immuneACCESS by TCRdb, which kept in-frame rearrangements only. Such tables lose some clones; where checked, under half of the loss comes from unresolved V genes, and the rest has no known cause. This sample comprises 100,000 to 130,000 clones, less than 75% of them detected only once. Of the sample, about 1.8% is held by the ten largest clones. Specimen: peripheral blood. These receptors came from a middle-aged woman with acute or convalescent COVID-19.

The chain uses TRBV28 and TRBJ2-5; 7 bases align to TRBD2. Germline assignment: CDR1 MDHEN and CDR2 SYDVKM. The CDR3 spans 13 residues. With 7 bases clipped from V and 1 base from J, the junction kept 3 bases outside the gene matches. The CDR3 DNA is TGTGCCAGCACCCCGGGAGGCCAAGAGACCCAGTACTTC. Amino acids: CASTPGGQETQYF.

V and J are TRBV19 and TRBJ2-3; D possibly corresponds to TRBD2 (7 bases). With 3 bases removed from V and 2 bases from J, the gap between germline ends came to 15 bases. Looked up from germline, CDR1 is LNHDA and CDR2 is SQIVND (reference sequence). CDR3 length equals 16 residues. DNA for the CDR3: TGTGCCAGTAGTATCCGGGGGGCAGGGACCACAGATACGCAGTATTTT. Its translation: CASSIRGAGTTDTQYF.

CDR3 bases: TGTGCCAGCAGCGCCCCCCTCGGCGGAGGAGTCTACGAGCAGTACTTC. Amino acids: CASSAPLGGGVYEQYF. The chain has TRBV5-4 and TRBJ2-7, with a weak D call TRBD2 (5 bases). There are 16 residues in the CDR3. V shed 4 bases and J shed 3 bases, with 20 bases lying between them. Germline V lookup: CDR1 SGHNT, CDR2 YYREEE (reference sequence).

This CDR3 is CSVGGTGVEQYF. The DNA for the CDR3 is TGCAGCGTTGGGGGGACAGGGGTCGAGCAGTACTTC. V gene TRBV29-1 combines with J gene TRBJ2-7; TRBD1 matches at 10 bases. Germline lookup yields CDR1 SQVTM and CDR2 ANQGSEA. V trimming: 4 bases; J trimming: 6 bases; junction bases outside the gene matches: 3. This CDR3 contains 12 residues.

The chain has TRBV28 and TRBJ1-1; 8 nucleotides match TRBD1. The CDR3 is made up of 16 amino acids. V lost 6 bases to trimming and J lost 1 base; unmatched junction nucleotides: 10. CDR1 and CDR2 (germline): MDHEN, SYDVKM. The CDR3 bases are TGTGCCAGCAGAAGATATTCAGGGGGCGAGAACACTGAAGCTTTCTTT. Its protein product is CASRRYSGGENTEAFF.

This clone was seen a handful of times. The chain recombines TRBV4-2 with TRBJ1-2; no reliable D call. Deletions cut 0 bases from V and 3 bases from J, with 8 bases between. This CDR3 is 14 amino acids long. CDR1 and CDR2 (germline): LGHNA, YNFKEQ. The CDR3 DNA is TGTGCCAGCAGCCAAGACAGGTGGGACTATGGCTACACCTTC. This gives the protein CASSQDRWDYGYTF.

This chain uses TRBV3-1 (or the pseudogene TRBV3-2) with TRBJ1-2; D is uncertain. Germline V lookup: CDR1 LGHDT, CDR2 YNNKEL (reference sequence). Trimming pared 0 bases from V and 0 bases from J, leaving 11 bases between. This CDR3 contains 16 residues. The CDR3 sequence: CASSQDKTPSNYGYTF. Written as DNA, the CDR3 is TGTGCCAGCAGCCAAGATAAGACACCTTCTAACTATGGCTACACCTTC.

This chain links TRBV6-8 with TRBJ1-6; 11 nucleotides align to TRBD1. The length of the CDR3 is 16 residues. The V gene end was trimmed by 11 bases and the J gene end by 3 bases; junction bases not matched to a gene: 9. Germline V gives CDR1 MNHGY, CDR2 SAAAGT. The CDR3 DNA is TGTGCCCCCGACCGGGACAGGGGGGACTATAATTCACCCCTCCACTTT. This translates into CAPDRDRGDYNSPLHF.

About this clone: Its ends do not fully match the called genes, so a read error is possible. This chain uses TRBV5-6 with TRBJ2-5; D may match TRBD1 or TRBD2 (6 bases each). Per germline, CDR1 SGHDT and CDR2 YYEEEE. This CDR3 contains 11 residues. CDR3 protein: CASSLEGVQYF. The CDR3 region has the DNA TGTGCCAGCAGTTTGGAGGGGGTCCAGTACTTC.

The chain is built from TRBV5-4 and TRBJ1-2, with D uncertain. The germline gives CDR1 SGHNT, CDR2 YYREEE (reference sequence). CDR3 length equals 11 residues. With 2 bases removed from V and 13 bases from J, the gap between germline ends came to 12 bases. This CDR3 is CASSLEGVGTF. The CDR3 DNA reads TGTGCCAGCAGCTTAGAGGGAGTGGGCACCTTC.

The CDR3 region is CASSFGQGGYEQYF. CDR3 coding DNA: TGTGCCAGCAGCTTCGGACAGGGCGGGTACGAGCAGTACTTC. This rearrangement joins TRBV3-1 (or the pseudogene TRBV3-2) to TRBJ2-7; TRBD1 aligns across 8 bases. This CDR3 region has 14 residues. The trim removed 5 bases at V and 4 bases at J, leaving 7 bases unmatched. Germline CDR1 and CDR2: LGHDT and YNNKEL (reference sequence).

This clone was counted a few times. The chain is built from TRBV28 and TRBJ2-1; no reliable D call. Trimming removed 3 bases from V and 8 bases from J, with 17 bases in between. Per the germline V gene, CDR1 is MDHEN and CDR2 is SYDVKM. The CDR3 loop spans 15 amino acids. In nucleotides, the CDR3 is TGTGCCAGCAGTTTTCCTCCCCCTAAGAGCGATGAGCAGTTCTTC. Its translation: CASSFPPPKSDEQFF.

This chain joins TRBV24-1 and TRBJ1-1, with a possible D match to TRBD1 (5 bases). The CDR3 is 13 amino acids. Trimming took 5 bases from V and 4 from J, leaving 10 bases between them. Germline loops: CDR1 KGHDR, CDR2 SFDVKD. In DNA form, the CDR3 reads TGTGCCACCAGTGCCAGGGAGGGCACTGAAGCTTTCTTT. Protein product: CATSAREGTEAFF.

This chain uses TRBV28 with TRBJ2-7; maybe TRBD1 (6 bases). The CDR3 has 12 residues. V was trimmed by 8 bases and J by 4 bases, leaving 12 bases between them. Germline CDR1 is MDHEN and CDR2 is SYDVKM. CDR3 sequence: CASRVTGYEQYF. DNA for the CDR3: TGTGCCAGCCGAGTCACAGGGTACGAGCAGTACTTC.

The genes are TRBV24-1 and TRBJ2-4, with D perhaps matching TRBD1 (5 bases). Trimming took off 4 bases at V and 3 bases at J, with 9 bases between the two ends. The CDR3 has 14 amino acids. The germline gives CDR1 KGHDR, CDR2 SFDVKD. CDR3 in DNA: TGTGCCACCAGTGAAGGGGTCGGCAAAAACATTCAGTACTTC. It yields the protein CATSEGVGKNIQYF.

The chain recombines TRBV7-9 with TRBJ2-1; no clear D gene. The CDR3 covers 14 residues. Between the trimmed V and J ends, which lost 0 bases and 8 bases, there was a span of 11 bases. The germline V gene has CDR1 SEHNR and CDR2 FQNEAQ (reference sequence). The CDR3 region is CASSLASLEDEQFF. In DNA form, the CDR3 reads TGTGCCAGCAGCTTAGCGTCTCTTGAGGATGAGCAGTTCTTC.

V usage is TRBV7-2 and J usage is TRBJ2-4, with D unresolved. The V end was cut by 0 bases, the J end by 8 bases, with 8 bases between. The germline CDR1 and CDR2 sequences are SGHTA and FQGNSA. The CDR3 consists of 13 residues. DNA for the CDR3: TGTGCCAGCAGCTTAGCGAGGAGTGACATTCAGTACTTC. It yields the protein CASSLARSDIQYF.

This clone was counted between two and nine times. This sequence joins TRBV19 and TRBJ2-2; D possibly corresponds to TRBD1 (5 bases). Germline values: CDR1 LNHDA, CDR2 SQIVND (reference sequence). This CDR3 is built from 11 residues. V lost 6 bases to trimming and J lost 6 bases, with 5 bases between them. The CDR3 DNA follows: TGTGCCAGTAGCAGGGCCGGGGAGCTGTTTTTT. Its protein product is CASSRAGELFF. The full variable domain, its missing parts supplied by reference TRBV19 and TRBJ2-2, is DGGITQSPKYLFRKEGQNVTLSCEQNLNHDAMYWYRQDPGQGLRLIYYSQIVNDFQKGDIAEGYSVSREKKESFPLTVTSAQKNPTAFYLCASSRAGELFFGEGSRLTVL.